These T cell receptor beta chains were read from a single sample in a study of T cell repertoires in cytomegalovirus infection. Each CDR3 protein is one row after TCRdb ran MiXCR on the reads. The data contain roughly 310,000 distinct CDR3 sequences, about 27% of them singletons. These receptors have no identified antigens. This sample comprised cultured PBMCs, obtained from culture after CMV antigen stimulation. These receptors all stem from a human donor in good health (CMV status not recorded). Some clones in this sample may be carry-over from other donors' samples. Both conserved end residues are part of each CDR3. A D gene is named only where the DNA matches it firmly. Size is stated for part of the rows, as once, few or many counts, or as a class when the clone is expanded.

d_gene,j_gene,abundance,v_gene,CDR3nt,CDR3aa
TRBD1,TRBJ2-7,.,TRBV7-4,TGTGCCAGCAGCCCCCGACAGGGGAACTACGAGCAGTACTTC,CASSPRQGNYEQYF
TRBD2,TRBJ2-3,.,TRBV11-2,TGTGCCAGCAGCTCCCCCTGGACTAGCGGGAGAGATACGCAGTATTTT,CASSSPWTSGRDTQYF
.,TRBJ2-3,.,TRBV7-2,TGTGCCAGCAGCGTTAACGGGGCAACAGCTAGCACAGATACGCAGTATTTT,CASSVNGATASTDTQYF
.,TRBJ2-7,few,TRBV29-1,TGCAGCGTTTTGGTGCAAAGCGCCTACGAGCAGTACTTC,CSVLVQSAYEQYF
.,TRBJ1-5,.,TRBV12-3/TRBV12-4,TGTGCCAGCAGTATTGGGGCAGCCGGCAATCAGCCCCAGCATTTT,CASSIGAAGNQPQHF
TRBD2,TRBJ2-1,.,TRBV7-3,TGTGCCAGCAGCCCGAGCGGGAGCCCGGATGATGAGCAGTTCTTC,CASSPSGSPDDEQFF
TRBD1,TRBJ1-4,many,TRBV11-2,TGTGCCAGCAGTTTATCGACAGGGGCTAATGAAAAACTGTTTTTT,CASSLSTGANEKLFF
.,TRBJ2-5,.,TRBV10-3,TGTGCCATCAGTGAAACCGCCCAAGAGACCCAGTACTTC,CAISETAQETQYF
.,TRBJ2-3,.,TRBV10-3,TGTGCCATCAGTGAGAGAGATACGCAGTATTTT,CAISERDTQYF
.,TRBJ2-3,few,TRBV6-1,TGTGCCAGCAGTTCCGACTCTAGCACAGATACGCAGTATTTT,CASSSDSSTDTQYF
.,TRBJ2-3,.,TRBV6-5,TGTGCCAGCAGCTTACGGGAGTTCGATACGCAGTATTTT,CASSLREFDTQYF
.,TRBJ1-2,many,TRBV12-3/TRBV12-4,TGTGCCAGCACTCGGCAGGGAAGCAACTATGGCTACACCTTC,CASTRQGSNYGYTF
.,TRBJ2-6,many,TRBV6-2/TRBV6-3,TGTGCCAGCAGTGCCCGGTGGGGTGCCGGGGCCAACGTCCTGACTTTC,CASSARWGAGANVLTF
TRBD2,TRBJ2-3,few,TRBV12-3/TRBV12-4,TGTGCCAGCAGTTTTTCCGGGACTAGCGGGGGAACAGATACGCAGTATTTT,CASSFSGTSGGTDTQYF
TRBD1,TRBJ1-1,many,TRBV12-3/TRBV12-4,TGTGCCAGCAGTTTAGGGGGACAGGGTTTCGGCACTGAAGCTTTCTTT,CASSLGGQGFGTEAFF
.,TRBJ2-3,.,TRBV27,TGTGCCAGCACCTGGGGGCTGACTAGCACAGATACGCAGTATTTT,CASTWGLTSTDTQYF
.,TRBJ1-1,.,TRBV7-9,TGTGCCAGCAGCTCTGAGGGCAGGGGTAATGAAGCTTTCTTT,CASSSEGRGNEAFF
.,TRBJ1-5,.,TRBV7-2,TGTGCCAGCAGCCCCCGGGGAGGGGCCAAAGCAGAGCAGCCCCAGCATTTT,CASSPRGGAKAEQPQHF
.,TRBJ1-3,.,TRBV19,TGTGCCAGTAAGGAGCACTCTGGAAACACCATATATTTT,CASKEHSGNTIYF
TRBD2,TRBJ2-2,.,TRBV6-1,TGTGCCAGCAGTGACATACTAGCGGGAACCGCTACCGGGGAGCTGTTTTTT,CASSDILAGTATGELFF
.,TRBJ2-1,few,TRBV3-1,TGTGCCAGCAGCCGCCGTAGACTAGAAAATGAGCAGTTCTTC,CASSRRRLENEQFF
TRBD1,TRBJ2-1,.,TRBV5-4,TGTGCCAGCAGTACCAGGACAGGACCCTACAATGAGCAGTTCTTC,CASSTRTGPYNEQFF
.,TRBJ1-2,.,TRBV18,TGTGCCAGCTCACCACCACTGATAGCTAACTATGGCTACACCTTC,CASSPPLIANYGYTF
.,TRBJ2-1,.,TRBV7-8,TGTGCCAGCAGCTTAGGAGACGGGGCCTACAATGAGCAGTTCTTC,CASSLGDGAYNEQFF
.,TRBJ2-1,.,TRBV4-1,TGCGCCAGCAGCCAAGAAACAGTCAGCAATGAGCAGTTCTTC,CASSQETVSNEQFF
.,TRBJ1-1,few,TRBV19,TGTGCCAGTAGTTCCTGGGCCCCTAATAAGAACACTGAAGCTTTCTTT,CASSSWAPNKNTEAFF
.,TRBJ1-5,few,TRBV5-1,TGCGCCAGCAGCTTGGGAGGAGAAGGCAATCAGCCCCAGCATTTT,CASSLGGEGNQPQHF
.,TRBJ2-1,.,TRBV27,TGTGCCAGCAGTTTTCGACGACATGGGCGGAAACACAATGAGCAGTTCTTC,CASSFRRHGRKHNEQFF
TRBD1,TRBJ2-7,.,TRBV7-6,TGTGCCAGCAGCTTAGCGGGACAGGGCCCCGAGCAGAACTTC,CASSLAGQGPEQNF
.,TRBJ1-2,few,TRBV11-1,TGTGCCAGCAGCTCCCCGGCAGGGGACGGCTACACCTTC,CASSSPAGDGYTF
.,TRBJ1-2,.,TRBV10-3,TGTGCCATCACCCTAAGTACTAACTATGGCTACACCTTC,CAITLSTNYGYTF
.,TRBJ2-1,.,TRBV11-1,TGTGCCAGCAGCTTAGCGGGACGATCATACAATGGGCAGTTCTTC,CASSLAGRSYNGQFF
.,TRBJ1-5,many,TRBV4-1,TGCGCCAGCAGCCAAGTGGGGCAGACGAATCAGCCCCAGCATTTT,CASSQVGQTNQPQHF
.,TRBJ1-5,few,TRBV7-9,TGTGCCAGCAGCTTAGGGGCAGGGTGGGATCAGCCCCAGCATTTT,CASSLGAGWDQPQHF
.,TRBJ1-1,.,TRBV2,TGTGCCAGCAGTGTCCAGCTGAACACTGAAGCTTTCTTT,CASSVQLNTEAFF
.,TRBJ1-2,.,TRBV25-1,TGTGCCAGCAGTGCCTACAGGGATTGGAATGGCTACACCTTC,CASSAYRDWNGYTF
TRBD2,TRBJ2-3,many,TRBV7-2,TGTGCCAGCAGCTTAGATCCGGGACTAGCGGCAAGGGGTACGCAGTATTTT,CASSLDPGLAARGTQYF
TRBD2,TRBJ2-3,many,TRBV7-6,TGTGCCAGCAGCGCAGGCCTGCTAGCGGGGCCCACAGATACGCAGTATTTT,CASSAGLLAGPTDTQYF
.,TRBJ1-3,.,TRBV7-2,TGTGCCAGCAGCTTTGGGGTTGTCTTGAACACCATATATTTT,CASSFGVVLNTIYF
.,TRBJ2-1,many,TRBV5-6,TGTGCCAGCCGTTCCTACAATGAGCAGTTCTTC,CASRSYNEQFF
TRBD1,TRBJ1-2,few,TRBV7-4,TGTGCCAGCAGCGGAGCACGGGCCCAGGGGGGGAGGAACTATGGCTACACCTTC,CASSGARAQGGRNYGYTF
.,TRBJ2-3,few,TRBV7-9,TGTGCCAGCAGCGCCTCACAGGGAGGTACCACAGATACGCAGTATTTT,CASSASQGGTTDTQYF
TRBD2,TRBJ2-1,.,TRBV10-3,TGTGCCAGTGAGAGGACTAGCGGGGGGGAGAGCTCCTACAATGAGCAGTTCTTC,CASERTSGGESSYNEQFF
TRBD2,TRBJ2-1,few,TRBV7-9,TGTGCCAGCAGCCTCGGGACTAGCGGGGGGCTATTCTTTCTGTTCTTC,CASSLGTSGGLFFLFF
.,TRBJ1-4,few,TRBV19,TGTGCCAGTAGCGGGGGGCGAATGATCCAACTGTTTTTT,CASSGGRMIQLFF
TRBD1,TRBJ1-2,many,TRBV10-3,TGTGCCAGTCAGGGGCAGGGGGTGTACTATGGCTACACCTTC,CASQGQGVYYGYTF
.,TRBJ1-1,.,TRBV29-1,TGCAGCACCCCCTCCAAGGACGGCGGTCCGAACACTGAAGCTTTCTTT,CSTPSKDGGPNTEAFF
TRBD2,TRBJ2-1,many,TRBV11-2,TGTGCCAGCAGCTTGGGGACTAGCGGTTACAATGAGCAGTTCTTC,CASSLGTSGYNEQFF
.,TRBJ2-6,few,TRBV15,TGTGCCACCAGCAGAGATGGCGACTCTGGGGCCAACGTCCTGACTTTC,CATSRDGDSGANVLTF
TRBD1,TRBJ1-4,few,TRBV9,TGTGCCAGCAGCGTAGTGGGACAGGAGAATGAAAAACTGTTTTTT,CASSVVGQENEKLFF
.,TRBJ1-2,.,TRBV6-1,TGTGCCAGCAGCTCAAGTTCGGGGGTGGTGGGCTACACCTTC,CASSSSSGVVGYTF
TRBD1,TRBJ2-7,.,TRBV7-6,TGTGCCAGCAGCTTTGAACAGGGGGCATACGAGCAGTACTTC,CASSFEQGAYEQYF
.,TRBJ2-7,.,TRBV20-1,TGCAGTGCTAGGACGAGGGCTGGGAAAGGGTTTGATGAGCAGTACTTC,CSARTRAGKGFDEQYF